Included here is one TCR beta chain sequence, with context. Trimming removed 7 bases from V and 4 bases from J, with 12 bases in between. The CDR3 covers 13 residues. Germline V gene data show CDR1 as MNHEY and CDR2 as SVGAGI. Per the original data handling: Amplification with reference gene primers provided the estimates of nucleated cell counts. Profiling relied on immunoSEQ multiplex PCR, and the TCRdb table lists in-frame clones only, not all of them. V and J calls and clone size come straight from that table; D and trimming were deduced from the DNA. In the table there are about 130,000 clones, roughly 80% of which are singletons. This sample is drawn from a study of blood T cell repertoires in COVID-19. As for the study in general: Researchers got acute and convalescent COVID-19 samples from the United States, Italy and Spain. Sources were T cells, B-cell-depleted T cells, or PBMCs; the material itself was cDNA or gDNA.

Sequenced sample: peripheral blood. The sequence derives from a woman aged 80 or over with acute or convalescent COVID-19. The genes are TRBV6-5 and TRBJ2-3; D may be TRBD1 (5 bases). The CDR3 coding sequence is TGTGCCAGCATCTGGGGCAGCGCAGATACGCAGTATTTT. This sequence encodes CASIWGSADTQYF.